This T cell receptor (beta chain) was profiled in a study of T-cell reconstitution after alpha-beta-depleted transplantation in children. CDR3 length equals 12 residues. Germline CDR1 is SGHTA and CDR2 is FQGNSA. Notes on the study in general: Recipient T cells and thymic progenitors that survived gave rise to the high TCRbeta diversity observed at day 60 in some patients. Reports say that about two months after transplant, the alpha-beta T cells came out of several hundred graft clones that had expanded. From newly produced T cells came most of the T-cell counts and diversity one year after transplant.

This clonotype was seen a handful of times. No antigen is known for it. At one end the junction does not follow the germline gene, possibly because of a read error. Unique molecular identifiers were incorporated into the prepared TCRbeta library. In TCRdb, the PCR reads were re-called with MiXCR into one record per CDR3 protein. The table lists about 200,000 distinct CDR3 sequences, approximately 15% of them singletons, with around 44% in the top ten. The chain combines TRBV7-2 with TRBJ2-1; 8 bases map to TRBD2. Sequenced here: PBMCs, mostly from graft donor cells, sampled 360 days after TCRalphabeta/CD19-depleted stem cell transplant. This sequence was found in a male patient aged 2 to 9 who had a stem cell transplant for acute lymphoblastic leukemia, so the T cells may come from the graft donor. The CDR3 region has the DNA TGTGCCAGCAGCTTAGCGAGCGGGGGTATCATCTTC. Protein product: CASSLASGGIIF. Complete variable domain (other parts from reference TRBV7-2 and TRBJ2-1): GAGVSQSPSNKVTEKGKDVELRCDPISGHTALYWYRQSLGQGLEFLIYFQGNSAPDKSGLPSDRFSAERTGGSVSTLTIQRTQQEDSAVYLCASSLASGGIIFGPGTRLTVL.